These T cell receptor beta chains were read from a single sample in a study of blood T cells in healthy people across ages. One entry per CDR3 protein, called by TCRdb with MiXCR from the 5' RACE reads. This table has 800,000 or so distinct CDR3 sequences, 20% to 25% appearing once. The same data also contributed to another study, on T cells of mothers and their children.

The material sequenced was blood. All receptors derive from a boy aged 5-17 years in good health. CDR3s include the opening cysteine and the closing phenylalanine or tryptophan. The order of the fields is V gene, D gene, clone size, J gene, CDR3 DNA, CDR3 protein. D genes are given only for firm matches. Expanded clones get a size class; other rows say once, few or many, or leave the size out.

v_gene: TRBV6-5
d_gene: TRBD1
abundance: -
j_gene: TRBJ1-6
CDR3nt: TGTGCCAGCAGTTCGACAGGGGCGGGTAATTCACCCCTCCACTTT
CDR3aa: CASSSTGAGNSPLHF

v_gene: TRBV3-1
d_gene: TRBD1
abundance: -
j_gene: TRBJ2-5
CDR3nt: TGTGCCAGCAGCCAAGAGGGACAGGGCTCGTTCGAGACCCAGTACTTC
CDR3aa: CASSQEGQGSFETQYF

v_gene: TRBV4-3
d_gene: -
abundance: -
j_gene: TRBJ1-6
CDR3nt: TGCGCCTCAAATGGGGCAGGTAATTCACCCCTCCACTTT
CDR3aa: CASNGAGNSPLHF

v_gene: TRBV9
d_gene: TRBD1
abundance: few
j_gene: TRBJ1-4
CDR3nt: TGTGCCAGCAGCTCGGACAGGGACAGGGAAAAACTGTTTTTT
CDR3aa: CASSSDRDREKLFF

v_gene: TRBV7-9
d_gene: -
abundance: few
j_gene: TRBJ2-7
CDR3nt: TGTGCCAGCAGCTTAGGTAACTCAGGCTCCTACGAGCAGTACTTC
CDR3aa: CASSLGNSGSYEQYF

v_gene: TRBV28
d_gene: -
abundance: few
j_gene: TRBJ1-1
CDR3nt: TGTGCCAGCAGTTTTGAGGGGACGAACACTGAAGCTTTCTTT
CDR3aa: CASSFEGTNTEAFF

v_gene: TRBV11-2
d_gene: TRBD2
abundance: once
j_gene: TRBJ2-3
CDR3nt: TGTGCCAGCAGCATCAATAGCGGGAGAGGGGATACGCAGTATTTT
CDR3aa: CASSINSGRGDTQYF

v_gene: TRBV5-1
d_gene: TRBD2
abundance: -
j_gene: TRBJ2-5
CDR3nt: TGCGCCAGCAGCTTCATACCGGGACTAGCGGGTCGTGGGGAGACCCAGTACTTC
CDR3aa: CASSFIPGLAGRGETQYF

v_gene: TRBV28
d_gene: TRBD1
abundance: -
j_gene: TRBJ2-5
CDR3nt: TGTGCCAGCAGCACGGACAGGGGAAAGCAGTACTTC
CDR3aa: CASSTDRGKQYF

v_gene: TRBV12-3/TRBV12-4
d_gene: -
abundance: -
j_gene: TRBJ2-7
CDR3nt: TGTGCCAGCAGCCACGATCTTACCTACGAGCAGTACTTC
CDR3aa: CASSHDLTYEQYF

v_gene: TRBV29-1
d_gene: -
abundance: many
j_gene: TRBJ2-5
CDR3nt: TGCAGCGCGAAACGAGCGCGTTGGGAGACCCAGTACTTC
CDR3aa: CSAKRARWETQYF

v_gene: TRBV19
d_gene: TRBD2
abundance: few
j_gene: TRBJ2-1
CDR3nt: TGTGCCAGTAGACCTAGCGGGGAGTACAATGAGCAGTTCTTC
CDR3aa: CASRPSGEYNEQFF

v_gene: TRBV5-1
d_gene: -
abundance: -
j_gene: TRBJ1-2
CDR3nt: TGCGCCAGCAGCTTGGAGGCCCGGCGGGGCTACACCTTC
CDR3aa: CASSLEARRGYTF

v_gene: TRBV20-1
d_gene: TRBD2
abundance: -
j_gene: TRBJ2-1
CDR3nt: TGCAGTGCCAAGGATTCCAGGACTAGCGGCAATGAGCAGTTCTTC
CDR3aa: CSAKDSRTSGNEQFF

v_gene: TRBV18
d_gene: -
abundance: -
j_gene: TRBJ2-7
CDR3nt: TGTGCCAGCTCACCAAACGGGAGAGACGAGCAGTACTTC
CDR3aa: CASSPNGRDEQYF

v_gene: TRBV20-1
d_gene: -
abundance: -
j_gene: TRBJ1-5
CDR3nt: TGCAGTGCTAGAGGTCTGAGTGGGGGGAGCAATCAGCCCCAGCATTTT
CDR3aa: CSARGLSGGSNQPQHF

v_gene: TRBV7-2
d_gene: -
abundance: -
j_gene: TRBJ2-1
CDR3nt: TGTGCCAGCAGCGAAACACGGGTGGAGCAGTTCTTC
CDR3aa: CASSETRVEQFF

v_gene: TRBV12-3/TRBV12-4
d_gene: -
abundance: -
j_gene: TRBJ1-5
CDR3nt: TGTGCCAGCAGTTTCGAGGACAGAGCCAATCAGCCCCAGCATTTT
CDR3aa: CASSFEDRANQPQHF

v_gene: TRBV7-2
d_gene: -
abundance: few
j_gene: TRBJ1-1
CDR3nt: TGTGCCAGCAGCCGTCAGGGTATGATCACTGAAGCTTTCTTT
CDR3aa: CASSRQGMITEAFF

v_gene: TRBV5-4
d_gene: -
abundance: -
j_gene: TRBJ2-5
CDR3nt: TGTGCCAGCAGCTCCGGGACGGCCGCTCTTCACCGAGAGACCCAGTACTTC
CDR3aa: CASSSGTAALHRETQYF

v_gene: TRBV20-1
d_gene: TRBD2
abundance: -
j_gene: TRBJ2-1
CDR3nt: TGCAGTGCCACACCCTCTAGCGGGAGGGCCACTGAGCAGTTCTTC
CDR3aa: CSATPSSGRATEQFF

v_gene: TRBV4-3
d_gene: -
abundance: few
j_gene: TRBJ2-7
CDR3nt: TGCGCCAGCAGCCAGTTGGCTACGGGGACATACGAGCAGTACTTC
CDR3aa: CASSQLATGTYEQYF

v_gene: TRBV20-1
d_gene: -
abundance: -
j_gene: TRBJ2-7
CDR3nt: TGCAGTGCTCAAGAAAGTATTACTTACTACGAGCAGTACTTC
CDR3aa: CSAQESITYYEQYF

v_gene: TRBV7-2
d_gene: TRBD1
abundance: -
j_gene: TRBJ2-3
CDR3nt: TGTGCCAGCAGCTTAATGGACAGGGGCACAGATACGCAGTATTTT
CDR3aa: CASSLMDRGTDTQYF

v_gene: TRBV6-2/TRBV6-3
d_gene: TRBD1
abundance: -
j_gene: TRBJ2-3
CDR3nt: TGTGCCAGCAGTTACGGGAACAGGGGGCGGGGAGATACGCAGTATTTT
CDR3aa: CASSYGNRGRGDTQYF

v_gene: TRBV19
d_gene: -
abundance: few
j_gene: TRBJ2-2
CDR3nt: TGTGCCAGCTTAGGGGGGGAGCTGTTTTTT
CDR3aa: CASLGGELFF

v_gene: TRBV7-2
d_gene: TRBD2
abundance: -
j_gene: TRBJ2-3
CDR3nt: TGTGCCAGCAGCCCAGGGCGCGGGAGGGCCCCTAGCACAGATACGCAGTATTTT
CDR3aa: CASSPGRGRAPSTDTQYF

v_gene: TRBV4-3
d_gene: TRBD1
abundance: few
j_gene: TRBJ1-4
CDR3nt: TGCGCCAGCAGCCAAGATCCAGGGGGTAATGAAAAACTGTTTTTT
CDR3aa: CASSQDPGGNEKLFF

v_gene: TRBV4-3
d_gene: -
abundance: -
j_gene: TRBJ2-1
CDR3nt: TGCGCCAGCAGCCAAGGGTGGTTGGACAGAATATACTCCTACAATGAGCAGTTCTTC
CDR3aa: CASSQGWLDRIYSYNEQFF

v_gene: TRBV3-1
d_gene: TRBD2
abundance: many
j_gene: TRBJ2-7
CDR3nt: TGTGCCAGCAGCCCCGGACTAGCGGACTACGAGCAGTACTTC
CDR3aa: CASSPGLADYEQYF

v_gene: TRBV6-5
d_gene: -
abundance: -
j_gene: TRBJ2-1
CDR3nt: TGTGCCAGCAGTTACTCCACAGGGAGCTCCTACAATGAGCAGTTCTTC
CDR3aa: CASSYSTGSSYNEQFF

v_gene: TRBV15
d_gene: -
abundance: -
j_gene: TRBJ2-7
CDR3nt: TGTGCCACCAGCAGAGGGGGGATTGGGTCCTACGAGCAGTACTTC
CDR3aa: CATSRGGIGSYEQYF

v_gene: TRBV6-5
d_gene: -
abundance: many
j_gene: TRBJ1-3
CDR3nt: TGTGCCAGCAGGATGTACCGCTCTGGAAACACCATATATTTT
CDR3aa: CASRMYRSGNTIYF

v_gene: TRBV20-1
d_gene: -
abundance: -
j_gene: TRBJ1-1
CDR3nt: TGCAGTGCTAGCTCTAGAATAAAAGAAGCTTTCTTT
CDR3aa: CSASSRIKEAFF

v_gene: TRBV7-6
d_gene: -
abundance: -
j_gene: TRBJ2-4
CDR3nt: TGTGCCAGCAGCTTAGGGGGGCGGGCGAGGCAGTACTTC
CDR3aa: CASSLGGRARQYF

v_gene: TRBV6-6
d_gene: -
abundance: -
j_gene: TRBJ1-5
CDR3nt: TGTGCCAGCAGCTACAGAAGCAATCAGCCCCAGCATTTT
CDR3aa: CASSYRSNQPQHF

v_gene: TRBV4-3
d_gene: -
abundance: -
j_gene: TRBJ1-4
CDR3nt: TGCGCCAGCAGCCAAGATCACGGCTCAACTAATGAAAAACTGTTTTTT
CDR3aa: CASSQDHGSTNEKLFF

v_gene: TRBV20-1
d_gene: -
abundance: few
j_gene: TRBJ2-2
CDR3nt: TGCAGTGTCCCCAGCCCGAACACCGGGGAGCTGTTTTTT
CDR3aa: CSVPSPNTGELFF

v_gene: TRBV5-4
d_gene: -
abundance: few
j_gene: TRBJ2-5
CDR3nt: TGTGCCGGCAGCTTGCCGAACCAGGAAGAGACCCAGTACTTC
CDR3aa: CAGSLPNQEETQYF

v_gene: TRBV27
d_gene: -
abundance: once
j_gene: TRBJ2-5
CDR3nt: TGTGCCAGCAGTTTTGCCGGACAAATCGGGACCCAGTACTTC
CDR3aa: CASSFAGQIGTQYF

v_gene: TRBV7-2
d_gene: -
abundance: -
j_gene: TRBJ1-1
CDR3nt: TGTGCCAGCAGCTTAGAGGTGGGCCAAGCTTTCTTT
CDR3aa: CASSLEVGQAFF

v_gene: TRBV13
d_gene: -
abundance: few
j_gene: TRBJ1-4
CDR3nt: TGTGCCAGCTCGGACGGAACTAATGAAAAACTGTTTTTT
CDR3aa: CASSDGTNEKLFF

v_gene: TRBV28
d_gene: -
abundance: -
j_gene: TRBJ2-7
CDR3nt: TGTGCCACCAAGGGGGGATCCGAGCAGTACTTC
CDR3aa: CATKGGSEQYF

v_gene: TRBV7-2
d_gene: TRBD2
abundance: -
j_gene: TRBJ2-1
CDR3nt: TGTGCCAGCAGCTTAGCAGCGGGGGGGCTTAATGAGCAGTTCTTC
CDR3aa: CASSLAAGGLNEQFF